This TCR beta chain was obtained from a study of Ad26.COV2.S vaccination and SARS-CoV-2 variants. Generated by immunoSEQ multiplex PCR, the TCRdb table keeps only in-frame clones and is missing some. The sample includes approximately 340,000 clones, roughly nine tenths of them seen just once. Findings and limits, study-wide: Placebo recipients showed lower spike-specific TCR breadth than vaccinees.

A note on this clone: The antigen is not known.

Germline V gene data show CDR1 as SGHRS and CDR2 as YFSETQ. The V gene lost 4 bases and the J gene lost 2 bases, with 9 bases spanning the gap. This CDR3 is 13 amino acids long. The source is a human donor who had recovered from COVID-19. The chain carries TRBV5-1 and TRBJ1-2, with a weak D call TRBD1 (6 bases). The source material was peripheral blood, sampled after recovery from COVID-19. CDR3 loop: CASSATGNYGYTF. For the CDR3, the DNA is TGCGCCAGCAGCGCGACAGGAAACTATGGCTACACCTTC.